These 2 T cell receptor beta chains were all obtained from the same sample, sequenced in a study of shared clonotypes between healthy human individuals. Profiling relied on immunoSEQ multiplex PCR, and the TCRdb table lists in-frame clones only, not all of them. Among 640,000 or so clones listed, about two thirds were seen once. Sequencing used memory CD4+ T cells sorted from blood. The subset denotes: CD45RA-negative fraction. Receptors were obtained from a woman between 25 and 40 years old in good health.

This chain connects TRBV7-2 to TRBJ2-7; 8 bases match TRBD2. J was trimmed by 2 bases and V by 0 bases; bases with no gene match: 6. There are 16 residues in the CDR3. The germline V gene encodes CDR1 SGHTA and CDR2 FQGNSA. This CDR3 is CASSLAGGGDPYEQYF. CDR3 bases: TGTGCCAGCAGCTTAGCCGGGGGGGGTGACCCCTACGAGCAGTACTTC.

The genes are TRBV5-8 and TRBJ1-4; 10 bases are shared with TRBD1. CDR3 length equals 14 residues. V shed 5 bases and J 7 bases; nucleotides not matched to a gene: 5. Germline CDR1 reads SGHTS; CDR2 reads YDEGEE. The CDR3 DNA is TGTGCCAGCAGGGAGGGACAGGGGAGTGAAAAACTGTTTTTT. As protein: CASREGQGSEKLFF.